Each of the 14 T cell receptor beta chains below was sequenced from the same sample in a study of control samples from healthy donors and cancer patients. Assay: immunoSEQ multiplex PCR; the TCRdb copy retains only in-frame clones and omits some. This table holds around 55,000 clones, around 90% found once. The specimen was blood. These receptors were taken from a man aged 50 to 59 in good health.

This clone was detected only once. This chain joins TRBV9 and TRBJ1-5, with D tentatively TRBD1 (5 bases). Looked up from germline, CDR1 is SGDLS and CDR2 is YYNGEE. CDR3 length: 16 amino acids. The V end was cut by 0 bases, the J end by 0 bases, with 10 bases between. The CDR3 is CASSVGDENSNQPQHF. CDR3 bases: TGTGCCAGCAGCGTAGGGGACGAGAATAGCAATCAGCCCCAGCATTTT.

The rearrangement links TRBV27 to TRBJ2-1; TRBD1 matches at 9 bases. Germline trimming cut 8 bases from V and 7 bases from J; bases unmatched to any gene: 9. CDR1 is MNHEY, CDR2 SMNVEV, per germline (reference sequence). The CDR3 extends over 14 amino acids. The CDR3 DNA reads as TGTGCCAGCCACCGCGACAGGGGGTTGAATGAGCAGTTCTTC. Protein: CASHRDRGLNEQFF.

The chain joins TRBV7-2 to TRBJ2-3, with 9 nucleotides matching TRBD2. J lost 5 bases, V lost 4 bases, and 4 bases had no gene match. The V gene's germline CDR1 is SGHTA and CDR2 FQGNSA. This CDR3 is built from 14 residues. CDR3 region: CASSSGLARDTQYF. The CDR3 nucleotides read TGTGCCAGCAGCTCCGGACTAGCGAGAGATACGCAGTATTTT. Full variable domain (outside the CDR3, taken from reference TRBV7-2 and TRBJ2-3): GAGVSQSPSNKVTEKGKDVELRCDPISGHTALYWYRQSLGQGLEFLIYFQGNSAPDKSGLPSDRFSAERTGGSVSTLTIQRTQQEDSAVYLCASSSGLARDTQYFGPGTRLTVL.

V usage is TRBV27 and J usage is TRBJ2-2; the D call may be TRBD1 or TRBD2 (5 bases each). Germline V gene sequence: CDR1 MNHEY, CDR2 SMNVEV (reference sequence). CDR3 size: 16 residues. V dropped 3 bases and J dropped 3 bases, with 14 bases sitting between them. CDR3 sequence (DNA): TGTGCCAGCAGTTTGATTCGGGACGGATACACCGGGGAGCTGTTTTTT. As protein: CASSLIRDGYTGELFF.

The gene calls are TRBV28 and TRBJ2-1; D remains unclear. Trimming took 2 bases from V and 9 from J, leaving 8 bases between them. The CDR3 length is 12 residues. Germline V gene data show CDR1 as MDHEN and CDR2 as SYDVKM. The CDR3 region is CASSLRVGEQFF. CDR3 in DNA: TGTGCCAGCAGTTTACGGGTGGGTGAGCAGTTCTTC.

A single count supports this clone. V gene TRBV10-3 combines with J gene TRBJ1-6; D call uncertain. Germline V gives CDR1 ENHRY, CDR2 SYGVKD. The length of the CDR3 is 16 residues. V shed 8 bases and J shed 0 bases, with 14 bases lying between them. The CDR3 region is CAISVERASYNSPLHF. DNA of the CDR3: TGTGCCATCTCCGTAGAACGGGCCTCCTATAATTCACCCCTCCACTTT.

The J gene is TRBJ2-3, the V gene TRBV24-1; 8 nucleotides match TRBD2. The CDR3 length is 16 residues. In germline, CDR1 is KGHDR, CDR2 SFDVKD. J lost 4 bases, V lost 2 bases, and 7 bases had no gene match. The CDR3 DNA reads TGTGCCACCAGTGATTGGGGGGCGGGAGGTTCAGATACGCAGTATTTT. Translation: CATSDWGAGGSDTQYF.

The genes are TRBV7-8 and TRBJ1-5; weak D call: TRBD1 (5 bases). Per germline, CDR1 SGHVS and CDR2 FQNEAQ. Trimming left V 6 bases short and J 7 bases short, with 19 bases between. The CDR3 runs to 15 residues. CDR3 DNA: TGTGCCAGCAGTGGAGGGGTCCTGGGGGGACAGCCCCAGCATTTT. This encodes CASSGGVLGGQPQHF.

The chain employs TRBV29-1 and TRBJ2-1; no clear D. Trimming left V 2 bases short and J 2 bases short, with 10 bases between. Germline V gene data show CDR1 as SQVTM and CDR2 as ANQGSEA. This CDR3 is built from 14 residues. The CDR3 sequence is CSVENSPTYNEQFF. In DNA form, the CDR3 reads TGCAGCGTTGAAAACAGTCCAACCTACAATGAGCAGTTCTTC.

This clone has just one count. J is TRBJ2-4 and V is TRBV2; tentative D call: TRBD2 (5 bases). V lost 4 bases, J lost 8 bases, and 12 bases lay in between. The CDR3 is made up of 13 amino acids. Germline loops: CDR1 SNHLY, CDR2 FYNNEI. Here the CDR3 DNA reads TGTGCCAGCAGTGGTTCAGTGGGAGACATTCAGTACTTC. Translating gives CASSGSVGDIQYF.

The chain combines TRBV5-6 with TRBJ1-4, with D perhaps TRBD1 (5 bases). Germline assignment: CDR1 SGHDT and CDR2 YYEEEE. V lost 2 bases and J lost 1, with 12 bases in between. This CDR3 spans 16 amino acids. The CDR3 here is CASSFLQAGTNEKLFF. In nucleotides, the CDR3 is TGTGCCAGCAGCTTCCTACAGGCCGGAACTAATGAAAAACTGTTTTTT.

The rearrangement joins TRBV9 to TRBJ2-7; maybe TRBD1 (5 bases). The germline V and J ends were trimmed by 2 bases and 2 bases, with 11 bases remaining between them. From germline, CDR1 is SGDLS and CDR2 YYNGEE. This CDR3 has 14 amino acids. CDR3 amino acids: CASSVQGSPYEQYF. In DNA form, the CDR3 reads TGTGCCAGCAGCGTCCAGGGTTCCCCCTACGAGCAGTACTTC.

The chain carries TRBV30 and TRBJ2-5; weak D call: TRBD1 (5 bases). V lost 3 bases and J lost 7, with 15 bases in between. Germline CDR1 GTSNPN, CDR2 SVGIG (reference sequence). The CDR3 length is 13 residues. This chain's CDR3 is CAWSAGHSGTQYF. CDR3 in DNA: TGTGCCTGGAGCGCAGGGCACTCGGGGACCCAGTACTTC. The variable domain in full, completed from reference TRBV30 and TRBJ2-5, reads SQTIHQWPATLVQPVGSPLSLECTVEGTSNPNLYWYRQAAGRGLQLLFYSVGIGQISSEVPQNLSASRPQDRQFILSSKKLLLSDSGFYLCAWSAGHSGTQYFGPGTRLLVL.

The rearrangement uses TRBV7-2 and TRBJ2-7; a weak D match, TRBD2 (7 bases). Between the trimmed V and J ends, which lost 4 bases and 6 bases, there was a span of 22 bases. The CDR3 totals 16 residues. Germline V gives CDR1 SGHTA, CDR2 FQGNSA. The CDR3 spells CASSWGGQGRKVEQYF. As DNA, the CDR3 is TGTGCCAGCAGCTGGGGGGGGCAGGGGAGGAAGGTCGAGCAGTACTTC. Drawing the rest from reference TRBV7-2 and TRBJ2-7, the complete variable domain is GAGVSQSPSNKVTEKGKDVELRCDPISGHTALYWYRQSLGQGLEFLIYFQGNSAPDKSGLPSDRFSAERTGGSVSTLTIQRTQQEDSAVYLCASSWGGQGRKVEQYFGPGTRLTVT.